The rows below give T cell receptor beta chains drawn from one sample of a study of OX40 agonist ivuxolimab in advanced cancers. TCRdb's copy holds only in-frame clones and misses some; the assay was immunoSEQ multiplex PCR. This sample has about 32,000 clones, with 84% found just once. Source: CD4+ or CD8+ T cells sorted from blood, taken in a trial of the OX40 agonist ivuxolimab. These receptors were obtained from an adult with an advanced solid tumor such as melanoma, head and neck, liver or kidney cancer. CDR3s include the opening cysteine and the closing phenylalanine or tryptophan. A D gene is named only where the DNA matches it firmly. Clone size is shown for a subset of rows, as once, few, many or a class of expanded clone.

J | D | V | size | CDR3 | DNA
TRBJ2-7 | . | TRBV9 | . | CASSVDSSSYEQYF | TGTGCCAGCAGCGTAGACAGCTCCTCCTACGAGCAGTACTTC
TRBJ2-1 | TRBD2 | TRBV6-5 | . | CASSYGGGRARNEQFF | TGTGCCAGCAGTTACGGCGGCGGGAGGGCGCGCAATGAGCAGTTCTTC
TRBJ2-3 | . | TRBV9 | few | CASSVDSGPSTDTQYF | TGTGCCAGCAGCGTAGATTCGGGGCCTAGCACAGATACGCAGTATTTT
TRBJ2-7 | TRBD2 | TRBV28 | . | CASSSSGSGYEQYF | TGTGCCAGCAGTAGTAGCGGGAGCGGTTACGAGCAGTACTTC
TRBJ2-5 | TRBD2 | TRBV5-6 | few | CASSLAGGIQRETQYF | TGTGCCAGCAGCTTAGCGGGGGGTATCCAGAGGGAGACCCAGTACTTC
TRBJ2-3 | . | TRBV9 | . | CASSVGGVSTDTQYF | TGTGCCAGCAGCGTAGGAGGGGTGAGCACAGATACGCAGTATTTT
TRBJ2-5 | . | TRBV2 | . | CASRTGPQLNQETQYF | TGTGCCAGCAGGACAGGCCCTCAACTAAACCAAGAGACCCAGTACTTC
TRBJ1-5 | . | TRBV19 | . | CASSPQGGHQPQHF | TGTGCCAGTAGTCCGCAGGGAGGACATCAGCCCCAGCATTTT
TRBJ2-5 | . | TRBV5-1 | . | CASSGSGTQGETQYF | TGCGCCAGCAGTGGTTCCGGGACACAAGGAGAGACCCAGTACTTC
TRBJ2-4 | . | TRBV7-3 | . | CASSLGQGENIQYF | TGTGCCAGCAGCTTAGGGCAGGGCGAAAACATTCAGTACTTC
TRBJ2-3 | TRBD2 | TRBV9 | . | CASSVGGRGLASVDTQYF | TGTGCCAGCAGCGTAGGGGGCCGGGGACTAGCATCCGTGGATACGCAGTATTTT
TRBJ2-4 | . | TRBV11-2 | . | CASSAGPIQYF | TGTGCCAGCAGCGCCGGTCCCATTCAGTACTTC
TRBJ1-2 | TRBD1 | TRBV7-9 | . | CASSSMGTGQGIGYGYTF | TGTGCCAGCAGCTCGATGGGGACAGGGCAGGGGATAGGCTATGGCTACACCTTC
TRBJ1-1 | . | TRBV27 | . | CASSLTGRNAFF | TGTGCCAGCAGCCTTACAGGGAGGAACGCTTTCTTT
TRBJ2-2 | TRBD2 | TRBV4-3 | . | CASSQVVYWGEGANTGELFF | TGCGCCAGCAGCCAAGTGGTGTATTGGGGGGAGGGCGCGAACACCGGGGAGCTGTTTTTT
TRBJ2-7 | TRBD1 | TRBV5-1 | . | CASSPRTGDSYEQYF | TGCGCCAGCAGCCCACGGACAGGGGACTCCTACGAGCAGTACTTC
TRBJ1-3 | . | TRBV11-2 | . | CASSSPLRGNTIYF | TGTGCCAGCAGCTCCCCGCTTAGAGGAAACACCATATATTTT
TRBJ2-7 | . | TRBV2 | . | CATGEPYEQYF | TGTGCCACCGGGGAGCCCTACGAGCAGTACTTC
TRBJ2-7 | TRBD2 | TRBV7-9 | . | CASSPSGGDYYEQYF | TGTGCCAGCAGCCCTAGCGGGGGGGACTACTACGAGCAGTACTTC
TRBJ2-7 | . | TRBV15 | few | CATSRGESYYEQYF | TGTGCCACCAGCAGAGGGGAGAGTTACTACGAGCAGTACTTC
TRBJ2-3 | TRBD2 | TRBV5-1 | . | CASSLNLRRGRGNTQYF | TGCGCCAGCAGCTTGAACCTCCGGCGCGGGAGAGGTAATACGCAGTATTTT
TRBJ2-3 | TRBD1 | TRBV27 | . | CASSSAMGTDTRYF | TGTGCCAGCAGCTCAGCGATGGGGACAGATACGCGGTATTTT
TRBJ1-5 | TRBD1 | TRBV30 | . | CAWSAVRTGDQPQHF | TGTGCCTGGAGTGCCGTTCGGACAGGGGATCAGCCCCAGCATTTT
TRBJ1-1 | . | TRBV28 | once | CASSLTGISTEAFF | TGTGCCAGCAGCTTAACAGGGATTTCCACTGAAGCTTTCTTT
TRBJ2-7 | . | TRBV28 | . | CASSLSARHEQYF | TGTGCCAGCAGTTTATCAGCGAGGCACGAGCAGTACTTC
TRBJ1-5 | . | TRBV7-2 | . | CASRSLWPQHF | TGTGCTAGCAGGTCCCTGTGGCCCCAGCATTTT
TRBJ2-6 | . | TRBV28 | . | CASSLLGSGANVLTF | TGTGCCAGCAGTTTACTGGGCTCTGGGGCCAACGTCCTGACTTTC
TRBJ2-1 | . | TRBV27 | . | CASSPSKGGDEQFF | TGTGCCAGCAGTCCCTCGAAGGGTGGGGATGAGCAGTTCTTC
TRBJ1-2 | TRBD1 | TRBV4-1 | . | CASRPGTGGYGYTF | TGCGCCAGCAGGCCCGGGACAGGGGGGTATGGCTACACCTTC
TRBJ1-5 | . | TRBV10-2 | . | CASSESTNQPQHF | TGCGCCAGCAGTGAGTCGACCAATCAGCCCCAGCATTTT
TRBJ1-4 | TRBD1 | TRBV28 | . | CASNRDRGFEKLFF | TGTGCCAGCAACCGGGACAGGGGGTTTGAAAAACTGTTTTTT
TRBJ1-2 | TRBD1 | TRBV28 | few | CASTGGGYYGYTF | TGTGCCAGCACAGGGGGCGGATACTATGGCTACACCTTC
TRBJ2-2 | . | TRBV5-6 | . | CASSASERELFF | TGTGCCAGCAGCGCATCGGAGCGGGAGCTGTTTTTT
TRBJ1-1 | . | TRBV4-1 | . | CASSQVGLNTEAFF | TGCGCCAGCAGCCAAGTAGGGTTGAACACTGAAGCTTTCTTT
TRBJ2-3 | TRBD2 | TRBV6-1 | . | CASSERTSGRSDTQYF | TGTGCCAGCAGTGAGAGGACTAGCGGGAGATCGGATACGCAGTATTTT
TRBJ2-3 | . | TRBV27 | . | CASIPLIFTSTDTQYF | TGTGCCAGCATTCCCCTCATCTTCACTAGCACAGATACGCAGTATTTT
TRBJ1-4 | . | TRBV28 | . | CASSFQGPPGIATNEKLFF | TGTGCCAGCAGTTTCCAGGGTCCCCCAGGGATTGCAACTAATGAAAAACTGTTTTTT